The clone carrying this T cell receptor (beta chain) has at least ten counts. The antigen remains undetermined. The germline CDR1 and CDR2 sequences are LGHNA and YSLEER. The CDR3 has 14 residues. Trimming removed 1 base at V and 4 bases at J, with 9 bases between. In TCRdb, the reads were re-called with MiXCR into one record per CDR3 protein. The top ten hold about 14% of the sample, which has approximately 910,000 distinct CDR3 sequences, around 29% seen once. The sample belongs to a study of T cell repertoires in cytomegalovirus infection. The origin of this receptor is a human donor in good health (CMV status not recorded). Some clones in this sample may be carry-over from other donors' samples. Sequenced here: cultured CD8+ T cells from PBMCs, sampled from culture after CMV antigen stimulation. This rearrangement joins TRBV4-3 to TRBJ2-3, with D perhaps matching TRBD1 or TRBD2 (5 bases each). The CDR3 sequence is CASSQGGDADTQYF. The DNA for the CDR3 is TGCGCCAGCAGCCAAGGAGGGGACGCAGATACGCAGTATTTT.